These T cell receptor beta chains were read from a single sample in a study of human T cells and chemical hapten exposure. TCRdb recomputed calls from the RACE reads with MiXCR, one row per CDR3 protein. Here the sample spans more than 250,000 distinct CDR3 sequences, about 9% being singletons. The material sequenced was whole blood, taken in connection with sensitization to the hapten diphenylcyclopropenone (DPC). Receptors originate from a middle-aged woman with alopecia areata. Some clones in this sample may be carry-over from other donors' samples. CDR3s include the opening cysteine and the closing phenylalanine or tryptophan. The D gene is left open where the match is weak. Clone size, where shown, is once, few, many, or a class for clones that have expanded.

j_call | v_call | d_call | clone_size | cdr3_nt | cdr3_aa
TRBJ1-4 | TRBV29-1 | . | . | TGCAGCGTTGACGGGGCTGGGGGGCTGTTTTTT | CSVDGAGGLFF
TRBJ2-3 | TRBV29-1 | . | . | TGCAGCGTTGAATCACAGACAGATACGCAGTATTTT | CSVESQTDTQYF
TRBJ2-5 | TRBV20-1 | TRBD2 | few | TGCAGTGCTAGTATAGGGCTAGCGGAAGAGACCCAGTACTTC | CSASIGLAEETQYF
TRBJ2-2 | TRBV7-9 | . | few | TGTGCCAGCAGCTTAGGGGGAAGACGAGACACCGGGGAGCTGTTTTTT | CASSLGGRRDTGELFF
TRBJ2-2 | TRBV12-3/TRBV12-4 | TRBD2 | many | TGTGCCAGCAGTTTAGCGGGAGGGGCCGGGGAGCTGTTTTTT | CASSLAGGAGELFF
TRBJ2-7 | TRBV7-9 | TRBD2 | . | TGTGCCAGCAGCTCAGGGACTAGGGACCACGAGCAGTACTTC | CASSSGTRDHEQYF
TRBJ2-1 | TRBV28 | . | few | TGTGCCAGCGGGCAATATGAGCAGTTCTTC | CASGQYEQFF
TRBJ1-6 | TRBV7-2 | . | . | TGTGCCAGCAGCTCAACTGGACAGCATAATTCACCCCTCCACTTT | CASSSTGQHNSPLHF
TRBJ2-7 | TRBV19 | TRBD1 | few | TGTGCCAGTAGTATACGGGCACAGGGGGCGGACGAGCAGTACTTC | CASSIRAQGADEQYF
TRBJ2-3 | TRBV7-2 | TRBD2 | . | TGTGCCAGCAGCTCTAGCGGGAGTATGAAAACGCAGTATTTT | CASSSSGSMKTQYF
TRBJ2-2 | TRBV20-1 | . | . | TGCAGTGCTCCCGCTAACACCGGGGAGCTGTTTTTT | CSAPANTGELFF